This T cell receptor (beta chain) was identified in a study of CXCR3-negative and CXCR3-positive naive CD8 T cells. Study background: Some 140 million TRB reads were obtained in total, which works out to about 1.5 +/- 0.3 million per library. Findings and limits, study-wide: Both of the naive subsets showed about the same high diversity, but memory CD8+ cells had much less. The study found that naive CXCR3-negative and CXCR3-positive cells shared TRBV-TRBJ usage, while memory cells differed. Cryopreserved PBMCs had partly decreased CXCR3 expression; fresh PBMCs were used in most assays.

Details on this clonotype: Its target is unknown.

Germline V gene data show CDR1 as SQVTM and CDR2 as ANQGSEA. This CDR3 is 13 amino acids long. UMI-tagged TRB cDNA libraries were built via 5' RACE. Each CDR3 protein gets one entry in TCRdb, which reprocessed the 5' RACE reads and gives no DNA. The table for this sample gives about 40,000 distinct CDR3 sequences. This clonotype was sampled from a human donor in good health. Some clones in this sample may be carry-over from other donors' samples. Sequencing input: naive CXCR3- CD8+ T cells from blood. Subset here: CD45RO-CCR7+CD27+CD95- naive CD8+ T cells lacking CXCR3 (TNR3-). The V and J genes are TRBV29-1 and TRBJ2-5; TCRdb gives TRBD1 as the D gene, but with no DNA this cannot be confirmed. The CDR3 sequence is CSVLQGIGETQYF.